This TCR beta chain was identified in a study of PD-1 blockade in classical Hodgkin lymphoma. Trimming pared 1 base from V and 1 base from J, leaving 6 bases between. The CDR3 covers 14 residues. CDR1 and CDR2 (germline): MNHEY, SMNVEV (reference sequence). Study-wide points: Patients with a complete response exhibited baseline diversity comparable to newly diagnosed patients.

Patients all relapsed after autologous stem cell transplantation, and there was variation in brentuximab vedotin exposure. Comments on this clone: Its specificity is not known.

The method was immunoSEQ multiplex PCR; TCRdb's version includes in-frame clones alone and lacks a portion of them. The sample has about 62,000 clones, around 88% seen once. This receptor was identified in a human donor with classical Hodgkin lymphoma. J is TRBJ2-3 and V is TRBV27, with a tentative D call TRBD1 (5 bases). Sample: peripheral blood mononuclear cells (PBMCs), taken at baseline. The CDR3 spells CASSLLGGTDTQYF. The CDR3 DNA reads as TGTGCCAGCAGTTTATTAGGGGGCACAGATACGCAGTATTTT.